This T cell receptor (beta chain) was recovered during a study of blood T cell repertoires in COVID-19 (dated by TCRdb to the early 2020s). For the study in its entirety: Samples covering the acute and convalescent phases of COVID-19 were provided by collaborators in the United States, Italy and Spain. Samples came from the ongoing ImmuneRACE study (first 160 participants) plus 1,254 subjects from 6 global collaborators. The sample metadata nearly always contained a de-identified subject ID, COVID-19 status, age in years and sex. A freely available public database, intended as a resource for researchers studying the immune response to SARS-CoV-2, is where the repertoires were released. The material from the prospective study consisted of cDNA or gDNA derived from T cells, B-cell-depleted T cells, or PBMCs. Where available, HLA class I and class II types were obtained from metadata supplied by the sample provider rather than from assay-based typing. The dataset comprised deeply sampled blood TCRbeta repertoires from subjects exposed to, actively infected with, or recovered from COVID-19.

In Seattle, one collaborating source enrolled patients while the infection was active and tracked those patients longitudinally over the course of disease. Collaborating institutions collected whole blood in K2EDTA tubes following their own protocols. For TCRbeta analysis, collaborator samples were shipped as frozen whole blood, as isolated PBMCs, or as DNA extracted from either sample type. Overall study results and their limits: The amount of clinical and demographic metadata varied by source and participant and was provided uncurated.

In regard to this clone: The target of this receptor is not known. Base qualities are not provided; no much larger clone lies one nucleotide away.

The CDR3 runs 14 amino acids, cysteine and phenylalanine included. Solely the CDR3 DNA is kept, with 42 bases framed from the first base. CDR1 is given as SGHDT and CDR2 as YYEEEE, both from the germline V gene. V loses 0 bases of germline sequence and J loses 3 bases, and the interval between the two ends is 9 bases. TCRbeta CDR3 regions were amplified from genomic DNA by means of the immunoSEQ Assay, a bias-controlled multiplex PCR. As for how the authors treated the data: The number of nucleated cells in each sample was estimated from the amplification of reference gene primers within the assay. Sequence reads were collapsed and filtered to measure the absolute abundance of every unique TCRbeta CDR3 rearrangement. For each sample, productive Simpson clonality was calculated as the square root of Simpson's diversity index over productive rearrangements. Held by TCRdb, this immuneACCESS table contains in-frame sequences only and omits some clones. Under half of the omission traces to an unresolved V gene where checked; the cause of the rest is unknown. V and J calls and clone size are as listed in that table; D and trimming were resolved from the DNA. The sample has about 88,000 clones on record, about nine tenths of them singletons. Together, the top ten hold over 6.5% of the sample.

Input material: peripheral blood. The chain employs TRBV5-6 and TRBJ1-2; the best D guess is TRBD1, with 5 bases matching. The receptor was isolated from a man aged 18 to 30 with COVID-19, enrolled during active disease. In nucleotides, the sequence is TGTGCCAGCAGCTTGGTTGGCAGGGACTATGGCTACACCTTC. This encodes CASSLVGRDYGYTF.